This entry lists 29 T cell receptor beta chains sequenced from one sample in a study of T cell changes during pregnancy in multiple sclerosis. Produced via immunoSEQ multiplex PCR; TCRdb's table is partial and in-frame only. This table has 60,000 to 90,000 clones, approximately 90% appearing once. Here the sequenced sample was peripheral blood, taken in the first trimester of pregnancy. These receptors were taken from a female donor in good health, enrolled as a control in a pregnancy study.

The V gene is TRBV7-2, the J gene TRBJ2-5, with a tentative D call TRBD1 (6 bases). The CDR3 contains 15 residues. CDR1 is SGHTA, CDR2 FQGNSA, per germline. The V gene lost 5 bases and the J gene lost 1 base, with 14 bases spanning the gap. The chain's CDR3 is CASSHDLGAQETQYF. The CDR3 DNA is TGTGCCAGCAGCCATGACTTGGGGGCCCAAGAGACCCAGTACTTC.

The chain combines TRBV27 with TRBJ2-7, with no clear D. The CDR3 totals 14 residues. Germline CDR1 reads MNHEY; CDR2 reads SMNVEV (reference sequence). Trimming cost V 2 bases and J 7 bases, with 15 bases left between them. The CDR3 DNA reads TGTGCCAGCAGTTTAGCTGAGAATCCGGGTGAGCAGTACTTC. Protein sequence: CASSLAENPGEQYF.

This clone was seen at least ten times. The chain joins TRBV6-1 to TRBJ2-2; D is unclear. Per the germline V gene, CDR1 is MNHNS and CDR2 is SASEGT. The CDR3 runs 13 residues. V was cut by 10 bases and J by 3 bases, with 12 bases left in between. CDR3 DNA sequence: TGTGCCATAAGCCAAGCCGACACCGGGGAGCTGTTTTTT. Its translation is CAISQADTGELFF.

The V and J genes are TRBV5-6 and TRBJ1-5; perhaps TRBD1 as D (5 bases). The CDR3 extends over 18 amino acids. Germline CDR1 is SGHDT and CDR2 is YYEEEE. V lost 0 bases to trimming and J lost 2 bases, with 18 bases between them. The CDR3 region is CASSLVGRGTVGNQPQHF. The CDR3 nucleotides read TGTGCCAGCAGCTTGGTGGGACGGGGGACGGTGGGCAATCAGCCCCAGCATTTT. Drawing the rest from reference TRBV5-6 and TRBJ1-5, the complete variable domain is DAGVTQSPTHLIKTRGQQVTLRCSPKSGHDTVSWYQQALGQGPQFIFQYYEEEERQRGNFPDRFSGHQFPNYSSELNVNALLLGDSALYLCASSLVGRGTVGNQPQHFGDGTRLSIL.

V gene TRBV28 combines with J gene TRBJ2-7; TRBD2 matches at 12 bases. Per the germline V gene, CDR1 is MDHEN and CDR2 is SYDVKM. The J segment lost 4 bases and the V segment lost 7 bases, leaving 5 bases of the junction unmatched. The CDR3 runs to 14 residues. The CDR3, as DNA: TGTGCCAGCACTAGCGGGAGGGCCTTATACGAGCAGTACTTC. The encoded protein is CASTSGRALYEQYF. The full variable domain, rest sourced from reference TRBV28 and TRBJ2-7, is DVKVTQSSRYLVKRTGEKVFLECVQDMDHENMFWYRQDPGLGLRLIYFSYDVKMKEKGDIPEGYSVSREKKERFSLILESASTNQTSMYLCASTSGRALYEQYFGPGTRLTVT.

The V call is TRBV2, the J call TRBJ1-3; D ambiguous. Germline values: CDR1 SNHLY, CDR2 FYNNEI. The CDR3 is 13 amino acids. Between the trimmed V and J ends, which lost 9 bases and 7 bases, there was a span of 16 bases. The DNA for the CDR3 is TGTGCCAGTTCTCGAGAGCCCGGGAACACCATATATTTT. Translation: CASSREPGNTIYF.

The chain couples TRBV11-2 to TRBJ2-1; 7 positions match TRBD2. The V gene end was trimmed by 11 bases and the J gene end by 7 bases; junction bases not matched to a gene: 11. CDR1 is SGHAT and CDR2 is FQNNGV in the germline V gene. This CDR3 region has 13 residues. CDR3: CAGGGLVNNEQFF. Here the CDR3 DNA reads TGTGCCGGAGGAGGACTAGTTAATAATGAGCAGTTCTTC.

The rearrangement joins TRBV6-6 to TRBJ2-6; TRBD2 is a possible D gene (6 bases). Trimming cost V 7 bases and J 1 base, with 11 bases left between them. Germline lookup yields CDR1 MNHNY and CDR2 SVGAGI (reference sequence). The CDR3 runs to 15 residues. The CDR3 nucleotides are TGTGCCAGCACCAACCGGGGGTCTGGGGCCAACGTCCTGACTTTC. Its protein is CASTNRGSGANVLTF.

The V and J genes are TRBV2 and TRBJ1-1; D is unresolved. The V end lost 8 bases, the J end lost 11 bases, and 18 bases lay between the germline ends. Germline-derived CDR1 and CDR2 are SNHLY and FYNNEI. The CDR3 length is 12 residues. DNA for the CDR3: TGTGCCAGCGGCTTCTCCGGGGTACGGGCTTTCTTT. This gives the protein CASGFSGVRAFF.

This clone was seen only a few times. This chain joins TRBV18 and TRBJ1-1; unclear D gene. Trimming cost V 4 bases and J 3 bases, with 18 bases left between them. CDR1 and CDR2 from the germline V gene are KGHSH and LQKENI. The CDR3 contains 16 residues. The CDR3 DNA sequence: TGTGCCAGCTCACTCTCTCTGACACCTTGGGACACTGAAGCTTTCTTT. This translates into CASSLSLTPWDTEAFF.

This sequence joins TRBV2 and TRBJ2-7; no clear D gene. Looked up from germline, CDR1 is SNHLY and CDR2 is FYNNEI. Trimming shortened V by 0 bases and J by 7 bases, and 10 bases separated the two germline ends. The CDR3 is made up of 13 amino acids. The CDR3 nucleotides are TGTGCCAGCAGTGAAGCAGCCTACGGGGAGCAGTACTTC. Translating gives CASSEAAYGEQYF.

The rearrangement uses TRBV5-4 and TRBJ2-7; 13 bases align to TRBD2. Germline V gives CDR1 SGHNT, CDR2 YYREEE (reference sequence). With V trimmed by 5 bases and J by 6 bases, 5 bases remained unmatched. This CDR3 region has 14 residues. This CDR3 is CASRGLAGEGEQYF. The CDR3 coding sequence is TGTGCCAGCAGAGGACTAGCGGGAGAGGGCGAGCAGTACTTC.

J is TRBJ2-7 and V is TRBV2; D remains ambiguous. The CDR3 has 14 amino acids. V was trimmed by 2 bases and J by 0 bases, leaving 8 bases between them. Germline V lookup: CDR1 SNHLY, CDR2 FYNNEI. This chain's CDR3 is CASSEYPNSYEQYF. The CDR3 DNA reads TGTGCCAGCAGTGAATACCCTAACTCCTACGAGCAGTACTTC.

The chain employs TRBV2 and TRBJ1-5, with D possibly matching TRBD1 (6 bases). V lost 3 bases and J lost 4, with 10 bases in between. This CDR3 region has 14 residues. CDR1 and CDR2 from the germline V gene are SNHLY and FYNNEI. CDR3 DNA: TGTGCCAGCAGTGACCAGGGGCAGAATCAGCCCCAGCATTTT. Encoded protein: CASSDQGQNQPQHF.

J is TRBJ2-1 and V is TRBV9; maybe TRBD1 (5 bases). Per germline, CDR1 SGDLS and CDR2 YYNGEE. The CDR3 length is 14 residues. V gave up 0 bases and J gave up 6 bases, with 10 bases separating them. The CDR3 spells CASSVAGQSNEQFF. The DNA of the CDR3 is TGTGCCAGCAGCGTAGCCGGACAAAGCAATGAGCAGTTCTTC.

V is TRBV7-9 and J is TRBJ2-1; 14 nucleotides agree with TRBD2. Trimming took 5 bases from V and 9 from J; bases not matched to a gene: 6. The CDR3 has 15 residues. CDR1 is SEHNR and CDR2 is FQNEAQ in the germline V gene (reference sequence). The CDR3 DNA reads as TGTGCCAGCAGCGTCGGACTAGCGGGAGGTGGTGAGCAGTTCTTC. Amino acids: CASSVGLAGGGEQFF.

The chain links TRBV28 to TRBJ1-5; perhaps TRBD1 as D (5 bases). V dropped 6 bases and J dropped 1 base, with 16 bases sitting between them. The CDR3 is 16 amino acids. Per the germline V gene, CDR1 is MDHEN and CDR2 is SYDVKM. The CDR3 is CASSSVGAGSNQPQHF. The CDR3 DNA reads TGTGCCAGCAGCTCCGTAGGGGCGGGAAGCAATCAGCCCCAGCATTTT.

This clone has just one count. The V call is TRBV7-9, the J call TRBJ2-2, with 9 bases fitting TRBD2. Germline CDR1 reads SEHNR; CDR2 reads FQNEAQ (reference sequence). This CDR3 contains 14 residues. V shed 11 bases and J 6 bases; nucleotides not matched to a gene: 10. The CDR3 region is CAGKIAGVAGELFF. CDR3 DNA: TGTGCCGGTAAAATAGCGGGAGTTGCCGGGGAGCTGTTTTTT. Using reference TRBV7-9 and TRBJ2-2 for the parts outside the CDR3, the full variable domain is DTGVSQNPRHKITKRGQNVTFRCDPISEHNRLYWYRQTLGQGPEFLTYFQNEAQLEKSRLLSDRFSAERPKGSFSTLEIQRTEQGDSAMYLCAGKIAGVAGELFFGEGSRLTVL.

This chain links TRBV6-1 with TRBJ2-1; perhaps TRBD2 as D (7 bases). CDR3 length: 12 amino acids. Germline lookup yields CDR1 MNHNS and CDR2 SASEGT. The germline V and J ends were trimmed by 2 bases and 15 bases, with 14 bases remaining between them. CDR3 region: CASSEQGTNGFF. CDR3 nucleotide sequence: TGTGCCAGCAGTGAACAGGGGACTAATGGGTTCTTC.

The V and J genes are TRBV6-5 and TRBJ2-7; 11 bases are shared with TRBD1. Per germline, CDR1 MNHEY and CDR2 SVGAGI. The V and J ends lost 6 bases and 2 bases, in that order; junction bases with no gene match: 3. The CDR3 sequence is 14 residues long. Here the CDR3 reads CASSLGQGAYEQYF. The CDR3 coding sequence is TGTGCCAGCAGCCTGGGACAGGGGGCCTACGAGCAGTACTTC.

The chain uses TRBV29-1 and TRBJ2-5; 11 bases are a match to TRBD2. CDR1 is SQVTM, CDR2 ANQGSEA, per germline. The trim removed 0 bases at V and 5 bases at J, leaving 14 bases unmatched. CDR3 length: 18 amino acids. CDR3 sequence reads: CSVEDPNQLAGARETQYF. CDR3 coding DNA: TGCAGCGTTGAAGACCCAAATCAACTAGCGGGAGCTCGGGAGACCCAGTACTTC.

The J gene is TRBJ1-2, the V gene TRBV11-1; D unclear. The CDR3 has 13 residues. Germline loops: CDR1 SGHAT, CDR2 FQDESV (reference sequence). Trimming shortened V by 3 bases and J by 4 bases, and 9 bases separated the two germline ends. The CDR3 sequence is CASSLGGPYGYTF. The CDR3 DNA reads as TGTGCCAGCAGCTTGGGAGGACCCTATGGCTACACCTTC.

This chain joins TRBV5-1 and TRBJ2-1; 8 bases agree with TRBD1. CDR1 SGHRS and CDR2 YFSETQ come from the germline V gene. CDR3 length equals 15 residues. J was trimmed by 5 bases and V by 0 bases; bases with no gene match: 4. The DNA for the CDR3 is TGCGCCAGCAGCTTGGTGGCAGGGGGCAACAATGAGCAGTTCTTC. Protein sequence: CASSLVAGGNNEQFF.

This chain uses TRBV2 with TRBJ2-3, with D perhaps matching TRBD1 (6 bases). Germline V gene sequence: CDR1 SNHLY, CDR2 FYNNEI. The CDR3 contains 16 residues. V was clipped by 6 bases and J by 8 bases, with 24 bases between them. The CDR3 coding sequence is TGTGCCAGCAGAGTCGGCCCGGGACAATCCCCGGTTACGCAGTATTTT. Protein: CASRVGPGQSPVTQYF.

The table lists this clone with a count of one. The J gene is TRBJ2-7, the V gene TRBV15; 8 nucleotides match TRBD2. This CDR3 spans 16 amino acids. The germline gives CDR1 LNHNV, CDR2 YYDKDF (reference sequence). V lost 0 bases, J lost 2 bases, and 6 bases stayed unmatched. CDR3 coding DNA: TGTGCCACCAGCAGAGATCGCTCCGGGAGGGCCTACGAGCAGTACTTC. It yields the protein CATSRDRSGRAYEQYF.

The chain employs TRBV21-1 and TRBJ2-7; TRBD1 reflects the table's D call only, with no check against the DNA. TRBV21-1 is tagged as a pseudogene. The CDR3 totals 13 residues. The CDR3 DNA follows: TGTGCCAGCAGCAACCGGTCAGGGAACGAGCAGTACTTC. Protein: CASSNRSGNEQYF.

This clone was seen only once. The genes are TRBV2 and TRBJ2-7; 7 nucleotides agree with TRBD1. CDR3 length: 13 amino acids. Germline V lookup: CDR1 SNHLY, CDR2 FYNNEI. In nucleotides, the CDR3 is TGTGCTCAGCGCCGTGCAGGGACAGCTGAGCAGTACTTC. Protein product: CAQRRAGTAEQYF.

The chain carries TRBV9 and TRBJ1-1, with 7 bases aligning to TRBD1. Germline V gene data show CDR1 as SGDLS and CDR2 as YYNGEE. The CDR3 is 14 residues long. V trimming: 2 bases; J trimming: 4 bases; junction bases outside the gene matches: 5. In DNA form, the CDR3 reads TGTGCCAGCAGCGTTACAGGGGTTGGCACTGAAGCTTTCTTT. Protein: CASSVTGVGTEAFF.

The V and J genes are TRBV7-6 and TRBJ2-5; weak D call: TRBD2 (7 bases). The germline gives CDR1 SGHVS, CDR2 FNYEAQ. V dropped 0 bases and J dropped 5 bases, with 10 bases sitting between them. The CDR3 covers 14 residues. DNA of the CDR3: TGTGCCAGCAGCTTAGCGGGAGGGGGGGAGACCCAGTACTTC. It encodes CASSLAGGGETQYF.